This T cell receptor (beta chain) was observed in a study of T cell responses to AZD1222 COVID-19 vaccine (dated by TCRdb to 2020 to 2023). Notes on the research overall: A total of 230 to 250 trial participants underwent TCR sequencing, of whom about 200 received two doses of AZD1222 and about 26 received two doses of the MenACWY control vaccine. Trial participants were enrolled by age into 18-55, 56-69 and 70-plus year subgroups, with approximately 160, 26 and 62 TCR-sequenced participants respectively. Paper-wide results and their limitations: Conclusions about previously exposed vaccinees were limited because only a handful of AZD1222 recipients were SARS-CoV-2 seropositive at baseline. Nearly half of unique spike-specific TCRs reportedly recognized epitopes outside regions mutated in the B.1.351 and B.1.1.7 variants. The vaccine-associated CD4 TCRs covered the entire spike protein, and the dominant responses fell in regions 160-218 and 743-854. Because no day 14 peak-response samples were available, the repertoires could be characterized only after the peak T cell response. In the small 56-69-year group, the increase in depth fell short of significance, most likely because of low power. After two AZD1222 doses, both the breadth and the depth of spike-specific TCRs were significantly higher than at day 0 and than in MenACWY recipients. Participants were mostly white British, with more females than males. The authors suggested clonal diversity may have been underestimated.

This specimen's time point label, interpreted: about 28 days (+/-7) after the second vaccine dose. AZD1222 recipients whose second dose came at about 4 weeks and those whose second dose came at about 12 weeks were combined into one group, since spike-specific TCR depth and breadth did not differ between the two schedules. Vaccinee samples were obtained from the UK trials COV001 and COV002, which included a single-blind randomized controlled phase 2/3 trial of AZD1222 (ChAdOx1 nCoV-19) in healthy adults. For TCRbeta chain sequencing, PBMC samples from trial participants were taken at day 0 and at day 28 after the second dose. Per the germline V gene, MNHNS is the CDR1 and SASEGT is the CDR2. Trimming at the junction amounts to 3 bases on V and 5 bases on J, and the germline ends lie 11 bases apart. The CDR3 runs 14 residues from the cysteine to the phenylalanine. Only CDR3 DNA is held: 42 bases, read in frame from base 1.

As for this clone: The target of this receptor is not known. Base qualities are missing; no much larger clone stands one base away.

The CDR3 regions of human TCRbeta chains were analyzed by immunosequencing. In the authors' own workflow: TCRs in the repertoires were compared against a reference library of SARS-CoV-2-specific TCRs that had been generated with the MIRA antigen-specificity platform. Breadth was defined as the fraction of unique TCRs that were SARS-CoV-2-associated, and depth was defined as the fraction of total T cells that were SARS-CoV-2-associated. Using the MIRA data, every spike-specific TCR was mapped to the spike region that the TCR reacted to and assigned to either a CD4 or a CD8 class. Log10-transformed breadth and depth values were compared by one-way ANOVA with Sidak's multiple comparisons tests. TCRdb retrieved this table from immuneACCESS and kept in-frame rearrangements only. Not all clones are present; in checked studies, unresolved V genes account for under half, and no reason is known for the remainder. The V and J calls and clone size come from that table; D and trimming were worked out from the DNA. The sample profile shows 150,000 or so clones; just over 90% of them were found once. The ten largest clones capture around 0.99% of the sample.

This receptor was taken from an adult who received the AZD1222 COVID-19 vaccine. The input for sequencing was peripheral blood, taken 28 days after the second AZD1222 dose. The rearranged segments are TRBV6-1 and TRBJ1-5, with the D gene not confidently named. In nucleotides, the sequence is TGTGCCAGCAGTGACCTGTATCGCGATCAGCCCCAGCATTTT. This encodes CASSDLYRDQPQHF.